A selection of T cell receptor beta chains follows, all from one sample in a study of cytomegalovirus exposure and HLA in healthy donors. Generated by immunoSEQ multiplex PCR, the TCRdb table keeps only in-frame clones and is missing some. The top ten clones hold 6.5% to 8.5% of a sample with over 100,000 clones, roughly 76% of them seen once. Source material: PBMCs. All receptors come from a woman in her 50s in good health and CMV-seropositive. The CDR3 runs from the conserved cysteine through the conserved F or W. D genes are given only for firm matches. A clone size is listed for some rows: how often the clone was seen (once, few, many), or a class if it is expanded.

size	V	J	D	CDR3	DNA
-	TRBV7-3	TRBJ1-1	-	CASSQGMNTEAFF	TGTGCCAGCAGCCAGGGAATGAACACTGAAGCTTTCTTT
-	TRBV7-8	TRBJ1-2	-	CASSLSAPGFNYGYTF	TGTGCCAGCAGCTTATCCGCCCCGGGATTCAACTATGGCTACACCTTC
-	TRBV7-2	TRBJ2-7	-	CASSLTLERMYEQYF	TGTGCCAGCAGCTTAACGCTAGAAAGGATGTACGAGCAGTACTTC
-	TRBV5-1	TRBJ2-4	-	CASSFTQARYSQYF	TGCGCCAGCAGCTTCACCCAGGCCCGGTACAGTCAGTACTTC
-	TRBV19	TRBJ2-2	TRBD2	CASSIGGRGTGELFF	TGTGCCAGTAGTATAGGAGGGAGGGGAACCGGGGAGCTGTTTTTT
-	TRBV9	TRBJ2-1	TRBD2	CASSPRGSGVYNEQFF	TGTGCCAGCAGCCCCCGGGGGAGCGGGGTGTACAATGAGCAGTTCTTC
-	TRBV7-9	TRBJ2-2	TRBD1	CASTGQGVPGELFF	TGTGCCAGCACGGGACAGGGAGTACCCGGGGAGCTGTTTTTT
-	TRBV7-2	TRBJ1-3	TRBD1	CASSSTGVSGNTIYF	TGTGCCAGCAGCTCCACAGGGGTCTCTGGAAACACCATATATTTT
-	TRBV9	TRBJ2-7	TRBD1	CASSVAAGGEQYF	TGTGCCAGCAGCGTAGCCGCAGGGGGCGAGCAGTACTTC
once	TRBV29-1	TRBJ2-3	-	CSVVRGSSTDTQYF	TGCAGCGTTGTACGGGGGAGTAGCACAGATACGCAGTATTTT
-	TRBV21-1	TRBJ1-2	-	CASSKGSQGPNYGYTF	TGTGCCAGCAGCAAAGGGTCCCAGGGCCCAAACTATGGCTACACCTTC